The 20 T cell receptor beta chains below were found in one sample sequenced in a study of blood T cell repertoires in COVID-19. TCRdb's table, derived via immunoSEQ multiplex PCR, lists solely in-frame clones and lacks some. The sample holds 150,000 to 200,000 clones; 65% to 85% are singletons and the top ten take 10% to 15%. The specimen sequenced was PBMCs or T cells enriched from blood (not recorded which). These receptors originate from a woman aged 55-69 years who had recovered from COVID-19.

V gene TRBV5-4 combines with J gene TRBJ1-6, with D maybe TRBD1 (6 bases). The CDR3 is 14 residues long. Trimming cost V 2 bases and J 7 bases, with 10 bases left between them. Germline CDR1 SGHNT, CDR2 YYREEE (reference sequence). The chain's CDR3 is CASSFGQTNSPLHF. The CDR3 DNA follows: TGTGCCAGCAGCTTTGGACAGACCAATTCACCCCTCCACTTT.

The rearrangement uses TRBV24-1 and TRBJ2-2; 7 bases match TRBD2. Unmatched junction bases numbered 11, after V lost 12 bases and J lost 2 bases. Per germline, CDR1 KGHDR and CDR2 SFDVKD. This CDR3 has 15 residues. The CDR3 coding sequence is TGTGCCGCCTCGACCGGGGGGATTAACACCGGGGAGCTGTTTTTT. Its protein is CAASTGGINTGELFF.

This rearrangement joins TRBV4-1 to TRBJ1-4, with 11 bases matching TRBD1. The J segment lost 8 bases and the V segment lost 0 bases, leaving 8 bases of the junction unmatched. Germline lookup yields CDR1 MGHRA and CDR2 YSYEKL. The CDR3 runs to 17 residues. This CDR3 is CASSQDGQGAIGEKLFF. The CDR3 DNA reads as TGCGCCAGCAGCCAAGATGGACAGGGGGCAATTGGGGAAAAACTGTTTTTT.

The chain combines TRBV11-2 with TRBJ1-1; D unresolved. This CDR3 is built from 15 residues. V shed 1 base and J shed 0 bases, with 9 bases lying between them. Germline CDR1 SGHAT, CDR2 FQNNGV. The CDR3 here is CASSLVSSMNTEAFF. CDR3 in DNA: TGTGCCAGCAGCTTAGTCTCCAGTATGAACACTGAAGCTTTCTTT.

The gene calls are TRBV19 and TRBJ2-1; D not resolved. The CDR3 runs to 15 residues. Germline-derived CDR1 and CDR2 are LNHDA and SQIVND (reference sequence). The ends were cut back, 6 bases at V and 0 bases at J, with 12 bases in the middle. CDR3 bases: TGTGCCAGTAGATCTATCGAATACTCCTACAATGAGCAGTTCTTC. This encodes CASRSIEYSYNEQFF.

The V and J genes are TRBV5-4 and TRBJ1-2; D gene ambiguous. The V gene's germline CDR1 is SGHNT and CDR2 YYREEE (reference sequence). V was shortened by 7 bases and J by 0 bases, with 22 bases between the two germline ends. CDR3 size: 17 residues. CDR3 DNA: TGTGCCAGCCACCCCCGGAGGCAGACCGGCTCTAACTATGGCTACACCTTC. This encodes CASHPRRQTGSNYGYTF.

This clone was seen a handful of times. This chain uses TRBV11-3 with TRBJ2-7; 7 bases map to TRBD1. CDR1 is SGHNT and CDR2 is YENEEA in the germline V gene. The CDR3 totals 11 residues. V lost 6 bases and J lost 4; bases outside the gene matches: 0. The CDR3 DNA follows: TGTGCCAGCAGGACAGGGTACGAGCAGTACTTC. This gives the protein CASRTGYEQYF.

The rearrangement links TRBV19 to TRBJ2-5, with 10 bases matching TRBD1. CDR1 and CDR2 from the germline V gene are LNHDA and SQIVND (reference sequence). The CDR3 runs 14 residues. With V trimmed by 4 bases and J by 5 bases, 4 bases remained unmatched. CDR3 loop: CASSRDRGLETQYF. In DNA, the CDR3 is TGTGCCAGTAGTAGAGACAGGGGGCTGGAGACCCAGTACTTC. Drawing the rest from reference TRBV19 and TRBJ2-5, the complete variable domain is DGGITQSPKYLFRKEGQNVTLSCEQNLNHDAMYWYRQDPGQGLRLIYYSQIVNDFQKGDIAEGYSVSREKKESFPLTVTSAQKNPTAFYLCASSRDRGLETQYFGPGTRLLVL.

The chain is built from TRBV11-2 and TRBJ2-1; 12 bases line up with TRBD2. The V gene end was trimmed by 3 bases and the J gene end by 0 bases; junction bases not matched to a gene: 6. The V gene's germline CDR1 is SGHAT and CDR2 FQNNGV. The CDR3 loop spans 18 amino acids. CDR3 nucleotide sequence: TGTGCCAGCAGCTTCTTGGGGACTAGCGGGTTCTCCTACAATGAGCAGTTCTTC. Its translation: CASSFLGTSGFSYNEQFF.

The CDR3: CASSDLSYNEQFF. The DNA of the CDR3 is TGTGCCAGCAGTGACCTCTCCTACAATGAGCAGTTCTTC. The chain employs TRBV2 and TRBJ2-1; D is undetermined. Germline values: CDR1 SNHLY, CDR2 FYNNEI. The CDR3 runs to 13 residues. Trimming cost V 3 bases and J 0 bases, with 3 bases left between them. Complete variable domain (other parts from reference TRBV2 and TRBJ2-1): EPEVTQTPSHQVTQMGQEVILRCVPISNHLYFYWYRQILGQKVEFLVSFYNNEISEKSEIFDDQFSVERPDGSNFTLKIRSTKLEDSAMYFCASSDLSYNEQFFGPGTRLTVL.

The J gene is TRBJ2-2, the V gene TRBV5-1, with 9 bases lining up with TRBD2. CDR3 length: 17 amino acids. From germline, CDR1 is SGHRS and CDR2 YFSETQ. With V trimmed by 4 bases and J by 8 bases, 15 bases remained unmatched. In nucleotides, the CDR3 is TGCGCCAGCAGCCCCCGTGTGGTAGCGGGAGTCTCGGGGGAGCTGTTTTTT. Translation: CASSPRVVAGVSGELFF.

This chain joins TRBV11-2 and TRBJ2-3; no reliable D call. Germline V lookup: CDR1 SGHAT, CDR2 FQNNGV. There are 16 residues in the CDR3. V dropped 7 bases and J dropped 2 bases, with 19 bases sitting between them. The CDR3 protein is CASNLLPDSPTDTQYF. CDR3 sequence (DNA): TGTGCCAGCAACCTCCTTCCCGACTCGCCCACAGATACGCAGTATTTT.

The gene calls are TRBV11-2 and TRBJ1-2; D not resolved. The germline V gene has CDR1 SGHAT and CDR2 FQNNGV. V dropped 8 bases and J dropped 8 bases, with 18 bases sitting between them. This CDR3 comprises 13 residues. CDR3 in DNA: TGTGCCAGCCGCTATGGAAGAGGAGAGGGCTACACCTTC. Amino acids: CASRYGRGEGYTF.

The V call is TRBV7-9, the J call TRBJ1-1, with a tentative D call TRBD1 (5 bases). This CDR3 region has 16 residues. V was cut by 0 bases and J by 5 bases, with 16 bases left in between. The germline gives CDR1 SEHNR, CDR2 FQNEAQ (reference sequence). This chain's CDR3 is CASSLASGGTWTEAFF. CDR3 DNA: TGTGCCAGCAGCTTAGCGTCTGGCGGGACTTGGACTGAAGCTTTCTTT.

The V call is TRBV5-1, the J call TRBJ2-3, with 7 positions matching TRBD2. The CDR3 has 16 residues. Germline loops: CDR1 SGHRS, CDR2 YFSETQ. The V segment lost 1 base and the J segment 2 bases; nucleotides outside the gene matches: 7. CDR3 sequence reads: CASSLLERGSTDTQYF. DNA of the CDR3: TGCGCCAGCAGCTTGCTTGAGCGGGGATCCACAGATACGCAGTATTTT.

V usage is TRBV24-1 and J usage is TRBJ2-3; 10 bases fit TRBD2. Trimming cost V 3 bases and J 5 bases; bases outside gene matches: 10. This CDR3 is 17 amino acids long. Germline lookup yields CDR1 KGHDR and CDR2 SFDVKD. CDR3: CATSDPQRSGGGDTQYF. In DNA, the CDR3 is TGTGCCACCAGTGATCCCCAGAGGAGCGGGGGGGGAGATACGCAGTATTTT.

This clone was picked up a small number of times. The chain combines TRBV19 with TRBJ2-3; D may be TRBD2 (5 bases). Per germline, CDR1 LNHDA and CDR2 SQIVND (reference sequence). CDR3 length: 15 residues. V gave up 3 bases and J gave up 2 bases, with 12 bases separating them. The CDR3, as DNA: TGTGCCAGTAGTATTCTGGGAGCGTTCACAGATACGCAGTATTTT. This codes for CASSILGAFTDTQYF.

This clone was seen only once. The identical CDR3 is also encoded by other nucleotide sequences in the sample. This sequence joins TRBV29-1 and TRBJ2-3; maybe TRBD2 (6 bases). Germline loops: CDR1 SQVTM, CDR2 ANQGSEA. V lost 4 bases and J 3 bases, leaving 14 bases between the germline ends. The CDR3 totals 14 residues. CDR3 sequence (DNA): TGCAGCGTTGCCGGGGGAATGGGGACAGATACGCAGTATTTT. Translation: CSVAGGMGTDTQYF.

In regard to this clone: The identical CDR3 is also encoded by other nucleotide sequences in the sample. As DNA, the CDR3 is TGCGCCAGCAGCTTGGCACTAGCGGCTAGCACAGATACGCAGTATTTT. Protein: CASSLALAASTDTQYF. The V and J genes are TRBV5-1 and TRBJ2-3, with 8 positions matching TRBD2. V lost 0 bases, J lost 0 bases, and 3 bases stayed unmatched. Germline V lookup: CDR1 SGHRS, CDR2 YFSETQ. The CDR3 has 16 residues.

V is TRBV7-8 and J is TRBJ2-5, with D tentatively TRBD1 (5 bases). This CDR3 region has 16 residues. CDR1 SGHVS and CDR2 FQNEAQ come from the germline V gene. V was trimmed by 2 bases and J by 2 bases, leaving 15 bases between them. The CDR3 region has the DNA TGTGCCAGCAGCTTATCGGGCAGGGCTGGGCAAGAGACCCAGTACTTC. Its protein is CASSLSGRAGQETQYF.